The rows below give T cell receptor beta chains drawn from one sample of a study of cytomegalovirus exposure and HLA in healthy donors. Produced via immunoSEQ multiplex PCR; TCRdb's table is partial and in-frame only. The repertoire holds 150,000 to 200,000 clones, with almost 80% as singletons. Input material: PBMCs. The receptors were sampled from a man aged 35 to 55 in good health and CMV-seropositive. Each CDR3 is given with its conserved first and last residue. The D gene is left open where the match is weak. The size of a clone is reported for some rows only, either as once, few or many, or as a class for expanded clones.

NA	TRBJ2-5	NA	TRBV6-5	13	CASRARDKETQYF	TGTGCCAGCAGAGCAAGGGACAAAGAGACCCAGTACTTC
TRBD2	TRBJ2-1	NA	TRBV11-3	18	CASSLAVSGRLGYNEQFF	TGTGCCAGCAGCTTAGCGGTTAGCGGGAGGTTAGGCTACAATGAGCAGTTCTTC
NA	TRBJ2-1	few	TRBV10-3	14	CAIRRGQRYEEQFF	TGTGCCATCAGGAGGGGACAAAGGTACGAAGAGCAGTTCTTC
TRBD2	TRBJ2-1	NA	TRBV5-1	15	CASSVAPAGVAEQFF	TGCGCCAGCAGCGTTGCTCCAGCGGGAGTCGCTGAGCAGTTCTTC
NA	TRBJ1-1	NA	TRBV6-4	14	CASSLSGVNTEAFF	TGTGCCAGCAGTCTATCGGGGGTGAACACTGAAGCTTTCTTT
NA	TRBJ1-5	few	TRBV15	14	CATSSRTENQPQHF	TGTGCCACCAGCAGTCGGACTGAGAATCAGCCCCAGCATTTT
NA	TRBJ2-1	few	TRBV5-4	14	CASSWIPSEDEQFF	TGTGCCAGCAGCTGGATACCCAGTGAGGATGAGCAGTTCTTC
TRBD2	TRBJ2-4	NA	TRBV2	19	CASRARGLAGGIAKNIQYF	TGTGCCAGCAGGGCACGGGGACTAGCGGGAGGCATAGCCAAAAACATTCAGTACTTC
NA	TRBJ1-2	few	TRBV29-1	13	CSVEEQANYGYTF	TGCAGCGTTGAAGAGCAAGCGAACTATGGCTACACCTTC
TRBD1	TRBJ1-3	NA	TRBV9	16	CASSVGTGDLGNTIYF	TGTGCCAGCAGCGTAGGGACAGGGGATCTTGGAAACACCATATATTTT
NA	TRBJ1-1	once	TRBV11-2	11	CITHMNTEAFF	TGTATCACACATATGAACACTGAAGCTTTCTTT
NA	TRBJ2-2	NA	TRBV6-5	14	CASSMDRNTGELFF	TGTGCCAGCAGCATGGACAGGAACACCGGGGAGCTGTTTTTT
TRBD2	TRBJ2-1	NA	TRBV29-1	14	CSVMTSGRDYEQFF	TGCAGCGTTATGACTAGCGGGAGGGACTATGAGCAGTTCTTC
NA	TRBJ1-6	NA	TRBV6-6	15	CASSPSGSYNSPLHF	TGTGCCAGCAGTCCCTCAGGATCCTATAATTCACCCCTCCACTTT
TRBD1	TRBJ2-4	NA	TRBV11-3	14	CASSTGDVKNIQYF	TGTGCCAGCAGCACAGGGGACGTCAAAAACATTCAGTACTTC
NA	TRBJ2-5	once	TRBV13	13	CASTRRRGETQYF	TGTGCCAGCACCAGAAGGCGAGGAGAGACCCAGTACTTC
NA	TRBJ2-5	NA	TRBV5-1	16	CASSLFEDWEQETQYF	TGCGCCAGCAGCTTATTCGAGGACTGGGAGCAAGAGACCCAGTACTTC
TRBD1	TRBJ1-2	NA	TRBV27	13	CASSFGPGGGYTF	TGTGCCAGCAGTTTCGGTCCCGGAGGGGGCTATACCTTC
TRBD1	TRBJ1-1	NA	TRBV15	15	CATSRLEGGLGEAFF	TGTGCCACCAGCAGGCTCGAAGGGGGCTTGGGTGAAGCCTTCTTT
TRBD1	TRBJ1-4	NA	TRBV4-1	16	CASSFIRTGGDEKLFF	TGCGCCAGCAGTTTTATTAGAACAGGGGGCGATGAAAAACTGTTTTTT
NA	TRBJ2-5	once	TRBV7-2	18	CASSPKRGTRTLEETQYF	TGTGCCAGCAGCCCCAAACGGGGGACTCGCACTCTAGAAGAGACCCAGTACTTC
TRBD2	TRBJ2-7	NA	TRBV5-1	13	CASRLAGDYEQYF	TGCGCCAGCAGACTAGCGGGAGATTACGAGCAGTACTTC